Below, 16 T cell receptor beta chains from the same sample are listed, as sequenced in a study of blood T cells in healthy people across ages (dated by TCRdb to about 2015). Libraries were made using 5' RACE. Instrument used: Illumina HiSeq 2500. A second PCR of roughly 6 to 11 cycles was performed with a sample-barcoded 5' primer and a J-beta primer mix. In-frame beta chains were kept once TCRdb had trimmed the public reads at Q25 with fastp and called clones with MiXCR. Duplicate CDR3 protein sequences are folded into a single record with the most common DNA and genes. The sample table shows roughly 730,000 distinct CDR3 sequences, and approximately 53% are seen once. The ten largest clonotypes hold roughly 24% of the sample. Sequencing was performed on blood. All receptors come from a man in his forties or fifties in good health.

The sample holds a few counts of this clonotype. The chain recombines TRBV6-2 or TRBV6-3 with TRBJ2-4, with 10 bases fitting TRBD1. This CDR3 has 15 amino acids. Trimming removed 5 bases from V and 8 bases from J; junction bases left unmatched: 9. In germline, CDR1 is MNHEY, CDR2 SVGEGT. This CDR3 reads CASSPGTGVGDIQYF. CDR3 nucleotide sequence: TGTGCCAGCAGTCCCGGGACAGGGGTTGGTGACATTCAGTACTTC.

The CDR3: CASSRDSGSLWNEQFF. The CDR3 coding sequence is TGTGCCAGCTCACGTGATAGCGGGAGTCTATGGAATGAGCAGTTCTTC. V gene TRBV18 combines with J gene TRBJ2-1; 9 bases fit TRBD2. Germline CDR1 is KGHSH and CDR2 is LQKENI. The CDR3 is 16 residues long. J was trimmed by 7 bases and V by 4 bases; bases with no gene match: 11.

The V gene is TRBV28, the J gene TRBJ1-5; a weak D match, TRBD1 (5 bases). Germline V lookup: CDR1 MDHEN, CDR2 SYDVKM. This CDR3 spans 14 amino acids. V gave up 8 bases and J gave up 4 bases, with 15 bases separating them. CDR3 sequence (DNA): TGTGCCAGCTGGGACTTGACTCGAAATCAGCCCCAGCATTTT. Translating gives CASWDLTRNQPQHF.

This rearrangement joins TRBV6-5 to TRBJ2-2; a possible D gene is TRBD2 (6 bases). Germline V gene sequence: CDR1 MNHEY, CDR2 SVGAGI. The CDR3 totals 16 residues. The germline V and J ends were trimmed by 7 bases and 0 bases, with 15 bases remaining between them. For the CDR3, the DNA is TGTGCCAGCAACCAGGCGGGACGATCGAACACCGGGGAGCTGTTTTTT. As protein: CASNQAGRSNTGELFF.

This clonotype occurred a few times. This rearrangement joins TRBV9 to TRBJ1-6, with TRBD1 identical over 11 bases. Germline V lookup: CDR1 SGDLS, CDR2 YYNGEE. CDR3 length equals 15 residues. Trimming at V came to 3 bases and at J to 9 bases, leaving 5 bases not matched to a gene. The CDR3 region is CASSGTGTGGSPLHF. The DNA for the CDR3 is TGTGCCAGCAGCGGCACCGGGACAGGGGGTTCACCCCTCCACTTT.

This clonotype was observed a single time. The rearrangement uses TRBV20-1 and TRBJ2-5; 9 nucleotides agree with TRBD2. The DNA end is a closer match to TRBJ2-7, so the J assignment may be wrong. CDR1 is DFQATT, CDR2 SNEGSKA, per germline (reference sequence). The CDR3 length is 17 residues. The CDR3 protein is CSARPPRTGGRADEQYF. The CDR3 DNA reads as TGCAGTGCTAGACCCCCTAGGACTGGCGGGAGGGCCGACGAGCAGTACTTC.

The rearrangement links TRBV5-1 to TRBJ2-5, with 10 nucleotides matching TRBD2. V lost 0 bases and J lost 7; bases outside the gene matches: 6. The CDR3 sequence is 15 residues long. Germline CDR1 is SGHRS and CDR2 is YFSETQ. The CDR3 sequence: CASSLVIAGGGTQYF. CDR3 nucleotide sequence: TGCGCCAGCAGCTTGGTGATAGCGGGAGGCGGGACCCAGTACTTC.

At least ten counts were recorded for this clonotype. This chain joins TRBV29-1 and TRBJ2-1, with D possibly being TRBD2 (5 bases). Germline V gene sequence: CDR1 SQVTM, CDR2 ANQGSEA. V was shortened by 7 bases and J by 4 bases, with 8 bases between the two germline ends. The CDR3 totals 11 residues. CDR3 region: CSAGIYNEQFF. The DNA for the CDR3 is TGCAGCGCCGGGATATACAATGAGCAGTTCTTC.

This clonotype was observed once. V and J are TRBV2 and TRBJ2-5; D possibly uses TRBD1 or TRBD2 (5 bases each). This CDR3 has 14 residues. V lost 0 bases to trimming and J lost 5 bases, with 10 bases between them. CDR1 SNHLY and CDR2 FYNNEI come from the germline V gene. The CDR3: CASSEAPGRETQYF. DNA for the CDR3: TGTGCCAGCAGTGAAGCGCCGGGACGCGAGACCCAGTACTTC.

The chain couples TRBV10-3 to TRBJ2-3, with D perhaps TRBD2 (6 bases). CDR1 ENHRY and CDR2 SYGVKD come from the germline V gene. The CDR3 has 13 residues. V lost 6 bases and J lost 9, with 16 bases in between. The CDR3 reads CAISRDSADTQYF. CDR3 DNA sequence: TGTGCCATCAGCCGGGACTCCGCCGACACGCAGTATTTT.

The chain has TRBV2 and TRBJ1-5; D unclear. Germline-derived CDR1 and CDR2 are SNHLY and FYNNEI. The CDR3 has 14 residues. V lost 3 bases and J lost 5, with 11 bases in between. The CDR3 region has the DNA TGTGCCAGCAGTGACGAGGGAGCTGATCAGCCCCAGCATTTT. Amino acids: CASSDEGADQPQHF.

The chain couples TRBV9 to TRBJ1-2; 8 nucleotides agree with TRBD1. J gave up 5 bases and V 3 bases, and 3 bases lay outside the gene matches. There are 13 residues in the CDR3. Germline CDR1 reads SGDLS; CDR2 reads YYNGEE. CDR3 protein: CASSDRQGYGYTF. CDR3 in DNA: TGTGCCAGCAGCGACAGACAGGGGTATGGCTACACCTTC. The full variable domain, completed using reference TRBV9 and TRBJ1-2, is DSGVTQTPKHLITATGQRVTLRCSPRSGDLSVYWYQQSLDQGLQFLIQYYNGEERAKGNILERFSAQQFPDLHSELNLSSLELGDSALYFCASSDRQGYGYTFGSGTRLTVV.

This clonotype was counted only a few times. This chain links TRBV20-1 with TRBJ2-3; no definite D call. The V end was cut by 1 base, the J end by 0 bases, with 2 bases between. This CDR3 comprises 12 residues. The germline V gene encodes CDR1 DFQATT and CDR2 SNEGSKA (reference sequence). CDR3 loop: CSARVSTDTQYF. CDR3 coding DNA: TGCAGTGCTAGAGTTAGCACAGATACGCAGTATTTT.

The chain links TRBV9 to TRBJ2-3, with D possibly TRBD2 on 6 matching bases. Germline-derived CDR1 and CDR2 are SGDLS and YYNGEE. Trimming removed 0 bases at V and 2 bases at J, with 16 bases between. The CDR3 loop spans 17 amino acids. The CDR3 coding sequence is TGTGCCAGCAGCGTAGCGGGACTCCAACCTCTCACAGATACGCAGTATTTT. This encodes CASSVAGLQPLTDTQYF.

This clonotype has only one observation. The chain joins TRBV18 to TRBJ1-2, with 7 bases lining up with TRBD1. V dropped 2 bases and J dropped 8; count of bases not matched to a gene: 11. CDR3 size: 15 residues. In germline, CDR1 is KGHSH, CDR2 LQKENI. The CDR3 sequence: CASSPGTGDNGGYTF. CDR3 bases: TGTGCCAGCTCACCAGGTACAGGGGACAATGGCGGCTACACCTTC.

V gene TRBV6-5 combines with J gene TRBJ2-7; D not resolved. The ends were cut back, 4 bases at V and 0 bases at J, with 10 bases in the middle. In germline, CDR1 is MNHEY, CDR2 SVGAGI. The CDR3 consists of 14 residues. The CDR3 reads CASSSPESSYEQYF. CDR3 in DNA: TGTGCCAGCAGTTCCCCAGAAAGCTCCTACGAGCAGTACTTC.